A selection of T cell receptor beta chains follows, all from one sample in a study of T cell responses to AZD1222 COVID-19 vaccine. TCRdb keeps only in-frame clones here, not all; method: immunoSEQ multiplex PCR. The sample lists approximately 50,000 clones, about 90% occurring once. The specimen comprised peripheral blood, sampled on day 0 of AZD1222 vaccination. The receptors stem from an adult in good health. Both conserved end residues are trimmed from each CDR3.

CDR3 | length | J | V
ASSVRLGGRAIEQF | 14 | TRBJ2-1 | TRBV5-1
ASSRVAGVYVYEQY | 14 | TRBJ2-7 | TRBV9
ASSLQLADGGRETQY | 15 | TRBJ2-5 | TRBV7-2
ASSQIGDRGPEAF | 13 | TRBJ1-1 | TRBV14
ATSLTSFEQY | 10 | TRBJ2-7 | TRBV24-1
ASSLTDTQY | 9 | TRBJ2-3 | TRBV11-3
ASSPGQSYEQY | 11 | TRBJ2-7 | TRBV27
ASSQDRHNEQF | 11 | TRBJ2-1 | TRBV14
ASSLGGLTDTQY | 12 | TRBJ2-3 | TRBV5-1
ASSKPTSGSAGELF | 14 | TRBJ2-2 | TRBV11-2
ASSYKQLNTEAF | 12 | TRBJ1-1 | TRBV5-6
ASRLTQGGTHGYT | 13 | TRBJ1-2 | TRBV5-1
ASSVTGTGDEKLF | 13 | TRBJ1-4 | TRBV9
ASSTRQGSYEQY | 12 | TRBJ2-7 | TRBV11-3
ASSLGGTDTQY | 11 | TRBJ2-3 | TRBV7-9
ASREYRGPEAF | 11 | TRBJ1-1 | TRBV2